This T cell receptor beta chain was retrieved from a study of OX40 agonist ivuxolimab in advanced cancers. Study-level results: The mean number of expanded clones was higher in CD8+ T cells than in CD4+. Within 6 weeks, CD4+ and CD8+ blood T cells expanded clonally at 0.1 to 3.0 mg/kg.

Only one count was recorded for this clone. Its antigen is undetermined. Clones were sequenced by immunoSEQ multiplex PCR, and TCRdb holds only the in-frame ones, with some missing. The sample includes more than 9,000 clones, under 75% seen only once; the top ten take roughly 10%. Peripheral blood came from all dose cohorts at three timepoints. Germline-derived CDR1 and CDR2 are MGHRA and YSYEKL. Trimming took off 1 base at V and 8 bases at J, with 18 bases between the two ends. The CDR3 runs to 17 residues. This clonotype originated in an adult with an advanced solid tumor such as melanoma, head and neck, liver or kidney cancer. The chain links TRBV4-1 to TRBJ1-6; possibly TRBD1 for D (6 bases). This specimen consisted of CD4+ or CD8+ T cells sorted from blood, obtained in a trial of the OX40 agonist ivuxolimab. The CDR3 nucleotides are TGCGCCAGCAGCCAAGCTCGGGGAACCGGGGGGCATTCACCCCTCCACTTT. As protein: CASSQARGTGGHSPLHF.